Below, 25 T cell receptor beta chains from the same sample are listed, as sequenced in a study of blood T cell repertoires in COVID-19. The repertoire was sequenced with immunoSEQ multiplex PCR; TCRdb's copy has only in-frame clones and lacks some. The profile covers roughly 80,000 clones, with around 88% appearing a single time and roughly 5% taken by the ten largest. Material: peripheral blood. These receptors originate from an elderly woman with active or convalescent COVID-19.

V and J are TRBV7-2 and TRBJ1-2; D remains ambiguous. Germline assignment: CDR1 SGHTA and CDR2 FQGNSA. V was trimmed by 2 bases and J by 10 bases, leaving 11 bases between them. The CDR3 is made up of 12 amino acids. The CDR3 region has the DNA TGTGCCAGCAGCTTAAAGGAGGGAATCTACACCTTC. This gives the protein CASSLKEGIYTF.

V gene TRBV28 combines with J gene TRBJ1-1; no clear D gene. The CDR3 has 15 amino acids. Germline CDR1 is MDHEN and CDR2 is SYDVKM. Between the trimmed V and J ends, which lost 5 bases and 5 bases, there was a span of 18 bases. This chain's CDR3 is CASSAPSRGGTEAFF. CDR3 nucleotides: TGTGCCAGCAGTGCTCCCTCCCGGGGTGGTACTGAAGCTTTCTTT.

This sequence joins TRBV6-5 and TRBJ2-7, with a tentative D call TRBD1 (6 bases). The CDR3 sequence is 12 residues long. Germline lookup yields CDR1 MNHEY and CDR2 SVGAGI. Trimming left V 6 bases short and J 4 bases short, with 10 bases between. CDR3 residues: CASSLQGYEQYF. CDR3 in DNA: TGTGCCAGCAGCCTACAGGGATACGAGCAGTACTTC.

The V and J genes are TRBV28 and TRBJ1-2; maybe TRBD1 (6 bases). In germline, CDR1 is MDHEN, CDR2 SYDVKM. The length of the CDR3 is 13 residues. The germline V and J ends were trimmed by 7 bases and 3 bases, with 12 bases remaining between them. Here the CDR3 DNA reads TGTGCCAGCAAAACAGGGAGTGACTATGGCTACACCTTC. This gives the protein CASKTGSDYGYTF.

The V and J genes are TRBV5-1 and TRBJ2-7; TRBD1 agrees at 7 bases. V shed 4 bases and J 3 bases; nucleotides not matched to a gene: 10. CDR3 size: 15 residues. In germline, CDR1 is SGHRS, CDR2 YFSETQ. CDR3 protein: CASSSQTGPYYEQYF. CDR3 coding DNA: TGCGCCAGCAGCAGCCAGACAGGGCCCTACTACGAGCAGTACTTC. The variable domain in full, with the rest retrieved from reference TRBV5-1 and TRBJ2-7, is KAGVTQTPRYLIKTRGQQVTLSCSPISGHRSVSWYQQTPGQGLQFLFEYFSETQRNKGNFPGRFSGRQFSNSRSEMNVSTLELGDSALYLCASSSQTGPYYEQYFGPGTRLTVT.

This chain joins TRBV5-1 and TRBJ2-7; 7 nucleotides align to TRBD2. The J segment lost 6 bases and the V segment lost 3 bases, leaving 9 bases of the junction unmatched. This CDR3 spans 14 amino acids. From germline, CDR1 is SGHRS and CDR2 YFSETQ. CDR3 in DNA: TGCGCCAGCAGCTGGGCGGGAGAGTTCGCCGAGCAGTACTTC. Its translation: CASSWAGEFAEQYF.

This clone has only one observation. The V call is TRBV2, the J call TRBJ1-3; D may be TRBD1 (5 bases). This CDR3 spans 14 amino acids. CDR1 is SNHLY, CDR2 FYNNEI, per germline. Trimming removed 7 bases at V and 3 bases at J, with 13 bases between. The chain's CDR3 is CASTLTEFGNTIYF. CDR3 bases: TGTGCCAGCACCTTGACAGAATTTGGAAACACCATATATTTT. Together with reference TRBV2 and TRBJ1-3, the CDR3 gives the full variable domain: EPEVTQTPSHQVTQMGQEVILRCVPISNHLYFYWYRQILGQKVEFLVSFYNNEISEKSEIFDDQFSVERPDGSNFTLKIRSTKLEDSAMYFCASTLTEFGNTIYFGEGSWLTVV.

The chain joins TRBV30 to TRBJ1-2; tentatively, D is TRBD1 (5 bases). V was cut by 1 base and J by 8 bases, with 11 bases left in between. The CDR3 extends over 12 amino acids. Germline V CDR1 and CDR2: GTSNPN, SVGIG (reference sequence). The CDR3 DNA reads TGTGCCTGGAGTGGGCAGGGTTGGGGCTACACCTTC. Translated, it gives CAWSGQGWGYTF.

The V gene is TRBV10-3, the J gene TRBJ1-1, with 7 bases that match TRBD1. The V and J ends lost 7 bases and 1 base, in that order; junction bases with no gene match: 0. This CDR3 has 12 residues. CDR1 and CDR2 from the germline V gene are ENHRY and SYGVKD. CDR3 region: CAINRGNTEAFF. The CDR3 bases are TGTGCCATCAACAGGGGGAACACTGAAGCTTTCTTT.

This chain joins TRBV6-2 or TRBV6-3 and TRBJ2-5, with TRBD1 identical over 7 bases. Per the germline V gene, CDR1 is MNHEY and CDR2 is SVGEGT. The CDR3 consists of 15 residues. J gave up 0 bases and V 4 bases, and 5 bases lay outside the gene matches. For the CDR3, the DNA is TGTGCCAGCAGTTCCCCGACAGGGTACCAAGAGACCCAGTACTTC. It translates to CASSSPTGYQETQYF.

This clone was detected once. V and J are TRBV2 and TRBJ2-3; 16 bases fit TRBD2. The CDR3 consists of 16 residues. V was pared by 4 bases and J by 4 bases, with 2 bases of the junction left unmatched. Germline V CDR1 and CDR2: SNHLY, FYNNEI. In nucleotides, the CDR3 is TGTGCCAGCAGTGCCGGGACTAGCGGGGGGGCAGATACGCAGTATTTT. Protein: CASSAGTSGGADTQYF. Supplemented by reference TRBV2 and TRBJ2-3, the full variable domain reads EPEVTQTPSHQVTQMGQEVILRCVPISNHLYFYWYRQILGQKVEFLVSFYNNEISEKSEIFDDQFSVERPDGSNFTLKIRSTKLEDSAMYFCASSAGTSGGADTQYFGPGTRLTVL.

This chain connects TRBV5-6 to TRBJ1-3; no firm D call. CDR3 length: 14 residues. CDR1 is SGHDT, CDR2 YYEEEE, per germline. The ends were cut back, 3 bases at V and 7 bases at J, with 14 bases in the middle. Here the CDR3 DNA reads TGTGCCAGCAGCTCCCCAATCCGGGGTAACACCATATATTTT. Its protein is CASSSPIRGNTIYF.

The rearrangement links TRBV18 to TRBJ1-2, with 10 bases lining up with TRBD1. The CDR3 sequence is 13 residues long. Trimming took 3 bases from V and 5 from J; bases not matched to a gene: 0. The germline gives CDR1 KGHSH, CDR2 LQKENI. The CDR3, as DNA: TGTGCCAGCTCACCGGACAGGGGGTATGGCTACACCTTC. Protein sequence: CASSPDRGYGYTF.

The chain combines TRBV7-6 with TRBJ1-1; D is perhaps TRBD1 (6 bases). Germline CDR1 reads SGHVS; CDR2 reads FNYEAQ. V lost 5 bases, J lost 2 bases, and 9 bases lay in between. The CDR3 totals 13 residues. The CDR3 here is CASSPQGNTEAFF. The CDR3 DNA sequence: TGTGCCAGCAGCCCACAGGGTAACACTGAAGCTTTCTTT.

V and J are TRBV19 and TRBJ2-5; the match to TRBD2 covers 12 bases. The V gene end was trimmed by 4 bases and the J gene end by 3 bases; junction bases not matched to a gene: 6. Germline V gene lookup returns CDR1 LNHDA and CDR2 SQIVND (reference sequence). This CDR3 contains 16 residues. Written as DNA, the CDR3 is TGTGCCAGTAGTAGACGGACTAGCGGGATTGAAGAGACCCAGTACTTC. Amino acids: CASSRRTSGIEETQYF.

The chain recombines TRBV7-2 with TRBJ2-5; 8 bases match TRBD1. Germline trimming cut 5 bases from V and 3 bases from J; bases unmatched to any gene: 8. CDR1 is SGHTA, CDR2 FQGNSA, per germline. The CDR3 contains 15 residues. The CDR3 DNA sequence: TGTGCCAGCAGCCGGGGACAGGCCCCAGAAGAGACCCAGTACTTC. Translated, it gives CASSRGQAPEETQYF. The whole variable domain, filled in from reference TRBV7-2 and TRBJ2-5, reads GAGVSQSPSNKVTEKGKDVELRCDPISGHTALYWYRQSLGQGLEFLIYFQGNSAPDKSGLPSDRFSAERTGGSVSTLTIQRTQQEDSAVYLCASSRGQAPEETQYFGPGTRLLVL.

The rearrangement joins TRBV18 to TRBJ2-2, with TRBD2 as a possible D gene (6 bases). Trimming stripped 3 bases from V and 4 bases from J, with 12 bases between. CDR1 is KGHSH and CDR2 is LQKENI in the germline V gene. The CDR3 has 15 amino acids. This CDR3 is CASSPRGTSTGELFF. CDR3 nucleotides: TGTGCCAGCTCACCCCGTGGGACTTCCACCGGGGAGCTGTTTTTT.

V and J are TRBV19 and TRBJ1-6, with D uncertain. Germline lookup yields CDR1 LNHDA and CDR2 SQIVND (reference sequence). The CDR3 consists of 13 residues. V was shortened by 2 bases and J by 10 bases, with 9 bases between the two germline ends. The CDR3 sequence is CASSIRGESPLHF. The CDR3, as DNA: TGTGCCAGTAGTATACGGGGAGAATCACCCCTCCACTTT.

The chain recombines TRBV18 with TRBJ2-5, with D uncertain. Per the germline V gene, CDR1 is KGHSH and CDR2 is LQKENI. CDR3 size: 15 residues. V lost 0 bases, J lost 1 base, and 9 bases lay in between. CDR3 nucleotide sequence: TGTGCCAGCTCACCACCGTTGGGCTTCCAAGAGACCCAGTACTTC. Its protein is CASSPPLGFQETQYF.

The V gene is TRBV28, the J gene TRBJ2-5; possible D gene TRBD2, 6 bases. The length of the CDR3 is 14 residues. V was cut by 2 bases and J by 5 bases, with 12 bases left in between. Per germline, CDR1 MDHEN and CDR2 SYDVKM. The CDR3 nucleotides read TGTGCCAGCAGTTTAGGAGGGAGAGGTGAGACCCAGTACTTC. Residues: CASSLGGRGETQYF.

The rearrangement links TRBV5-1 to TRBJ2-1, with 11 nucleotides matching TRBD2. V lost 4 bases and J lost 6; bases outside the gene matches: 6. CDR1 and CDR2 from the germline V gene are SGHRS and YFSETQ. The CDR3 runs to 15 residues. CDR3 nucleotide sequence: TGCGCCAGCAGCCGACTAGCGGGGTCGGGCAATGAGCAGTTCTTC. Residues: CASSRLAGSGNEQFF.

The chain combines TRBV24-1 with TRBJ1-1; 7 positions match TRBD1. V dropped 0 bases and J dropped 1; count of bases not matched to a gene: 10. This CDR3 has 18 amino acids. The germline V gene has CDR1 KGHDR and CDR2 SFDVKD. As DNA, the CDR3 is TGTGCCACCAGTGATTTGCAGGCGCAGGGGGTATCGAACACTGAAGCTTTCTTT. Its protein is CATSDLQAQGVSNTEAFF.

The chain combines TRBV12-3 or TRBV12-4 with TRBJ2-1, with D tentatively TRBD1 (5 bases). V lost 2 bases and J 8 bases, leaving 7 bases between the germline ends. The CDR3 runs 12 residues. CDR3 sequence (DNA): TGTGCCAGCAGTTTATGGGGCCATGAGCAGTTCTTC. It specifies CASSLWGHEQFF.

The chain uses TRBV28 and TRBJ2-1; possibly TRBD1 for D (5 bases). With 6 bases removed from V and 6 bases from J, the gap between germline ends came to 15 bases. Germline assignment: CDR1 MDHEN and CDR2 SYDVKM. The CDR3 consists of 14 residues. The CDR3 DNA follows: TGTGCCAGCAGCTCGACGGGCCAGGGCAATGAGCAGTTCTTC. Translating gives CASSSTGQGNEQFF.

CDR3 amino acids: CASSQEGTGDGEQYF. The CDR3 DNA reads TGCGCCAGCAGCCAAGAGGGAACAGGGGACGGCGAGCAGTACTTC. The genes are TRBV4-3 and TRBJ2-7; 7 bases fit TRBD1. The CDR3 runs to 15 residues. Germline loops: CDR1 LGHNA, CDR2 YSLEER. V lost 0 bases to trimming and J lost 6 bases; unmatched junction nucleotides: 8.